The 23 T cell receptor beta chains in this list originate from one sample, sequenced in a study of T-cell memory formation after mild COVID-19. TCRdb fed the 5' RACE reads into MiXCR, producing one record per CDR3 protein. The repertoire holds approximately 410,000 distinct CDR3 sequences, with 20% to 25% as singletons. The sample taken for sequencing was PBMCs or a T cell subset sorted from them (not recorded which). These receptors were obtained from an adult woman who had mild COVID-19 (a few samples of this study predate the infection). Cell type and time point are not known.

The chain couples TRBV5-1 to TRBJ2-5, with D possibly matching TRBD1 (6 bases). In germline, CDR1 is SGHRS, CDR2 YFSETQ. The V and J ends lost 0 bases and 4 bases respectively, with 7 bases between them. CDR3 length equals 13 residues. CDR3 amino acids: CASSLGDTETQYF. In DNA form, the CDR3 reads TGCGCCAGCAGCTTGGGGGACACAGAGACCCAGTACTTC.

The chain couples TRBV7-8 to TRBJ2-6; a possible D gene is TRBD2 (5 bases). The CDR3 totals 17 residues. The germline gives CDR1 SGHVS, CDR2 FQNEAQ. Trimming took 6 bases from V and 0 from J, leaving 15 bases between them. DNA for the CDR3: TGTGCCAGCAGTGCATCTCGAGGAGGCTCTGGGGCCAACGTCCTGACTTTC. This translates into CASSASRGGSGANVLTF.

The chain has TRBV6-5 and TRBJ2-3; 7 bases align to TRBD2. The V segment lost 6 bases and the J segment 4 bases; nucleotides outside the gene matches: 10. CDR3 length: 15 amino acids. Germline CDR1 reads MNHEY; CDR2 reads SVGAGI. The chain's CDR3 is CASRISGAGADTQYF. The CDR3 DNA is TGTGCCAGCAGAATCAGCGGGGCGGGCGCAGATACGCAGTATTTT.

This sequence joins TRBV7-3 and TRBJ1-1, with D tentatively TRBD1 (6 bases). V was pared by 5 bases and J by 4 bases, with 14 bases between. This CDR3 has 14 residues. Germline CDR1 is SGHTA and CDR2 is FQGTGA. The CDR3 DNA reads TGTGCCAGCAGCACACAGGGAGGTTTCACTGAAGCTTTCTTT. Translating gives CASSTQGGFTEAFF.

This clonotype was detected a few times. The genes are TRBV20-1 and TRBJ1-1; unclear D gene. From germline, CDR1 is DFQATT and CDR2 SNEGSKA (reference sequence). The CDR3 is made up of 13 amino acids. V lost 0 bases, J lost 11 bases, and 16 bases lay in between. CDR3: CSARDRVMGSAFF. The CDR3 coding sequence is TGCAGTGCTAGAGATAGGGTTATGGGATCGGCTTTCTTT.

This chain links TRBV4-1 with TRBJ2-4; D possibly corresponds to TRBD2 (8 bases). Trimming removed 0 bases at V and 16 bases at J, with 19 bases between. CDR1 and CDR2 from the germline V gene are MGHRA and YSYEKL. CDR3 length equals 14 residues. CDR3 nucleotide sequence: TGCGCCAGCAGCCAAGATCATCTTAGCGGGACAGACTACTTC. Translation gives CASSQDHLSGTDYF.

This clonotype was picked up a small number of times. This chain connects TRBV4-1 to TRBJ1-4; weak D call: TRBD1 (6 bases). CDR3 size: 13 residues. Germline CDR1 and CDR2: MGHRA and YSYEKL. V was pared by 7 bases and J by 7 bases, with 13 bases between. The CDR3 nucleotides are TGCGCCAGCAATTATAGGGGGAGTGAAAAACTGTTTTTT. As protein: CASNYRGSEKLFF.

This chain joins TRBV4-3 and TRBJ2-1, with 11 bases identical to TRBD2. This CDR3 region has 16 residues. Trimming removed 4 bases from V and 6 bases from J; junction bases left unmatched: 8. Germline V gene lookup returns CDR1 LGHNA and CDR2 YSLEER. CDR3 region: CASSPLGTSGTNEQFF. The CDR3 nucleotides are TGCGCCAGCAGCCCCTTGGGGACTAGCGGTACCAATGAGCAGTTCTTC.

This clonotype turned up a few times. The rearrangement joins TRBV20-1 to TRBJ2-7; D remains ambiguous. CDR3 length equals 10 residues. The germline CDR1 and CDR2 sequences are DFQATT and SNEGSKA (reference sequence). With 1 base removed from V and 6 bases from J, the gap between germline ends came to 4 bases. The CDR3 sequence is CSARASEQYF. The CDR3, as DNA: TGCAGTGCTAGAGCGTCCGAGCAGTACTTC.

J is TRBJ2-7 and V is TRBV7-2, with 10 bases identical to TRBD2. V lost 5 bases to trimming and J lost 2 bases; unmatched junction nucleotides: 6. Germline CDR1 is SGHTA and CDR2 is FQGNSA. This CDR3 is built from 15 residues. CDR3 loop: CASSIRLAGPYEQYF. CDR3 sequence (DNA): TGTGCCAGCAGCATAAGACTAGCGGGCCCCTACGAGCAGTACTTC. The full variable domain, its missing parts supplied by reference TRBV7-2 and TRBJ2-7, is GAGVSQSPSNKVTEKGKDVELRCDPISGHTALYWYRQSLGQGLEFLIYFQGNSAPDKSGLPSDRFSAERTGGSVSTLTIQRTQQEDSAVYLCASSIRLAGPYEQYFGPGTRLTVT.

This CDR3 reads CASSSDSVGFF. The DNA of the CDR3 is TGTGCCAGCAGCTCGGACAGCGTTGGGTTCTTC. V gene TRBV5-5 combines with J gene TRBJ2-1, with a weak D call TRBD1 (6 bases). The germline gives CDR1 SGHKS, CDR2 YYEKEE (reference sequence). V lost 3 bases to trimming and J lost 15 bases, with 13 bases between them. The CDR3 covers 11 residues.

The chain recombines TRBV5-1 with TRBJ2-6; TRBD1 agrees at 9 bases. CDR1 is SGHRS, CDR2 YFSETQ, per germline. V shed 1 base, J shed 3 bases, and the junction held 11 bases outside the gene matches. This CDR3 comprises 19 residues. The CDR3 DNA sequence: TGCGCCAGCAGCTTGAAATACTACGGGACAGGGAGTGGGGCCAACGTCCTGACTTTC. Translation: CASSLKYYGTGSGANVLTF.

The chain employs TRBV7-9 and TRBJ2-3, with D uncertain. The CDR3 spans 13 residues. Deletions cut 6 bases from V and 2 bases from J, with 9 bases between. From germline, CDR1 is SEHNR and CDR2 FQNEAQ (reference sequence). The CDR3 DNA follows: TGTGCCAGCAGGGTCTCCAACACAGATACGCAGTATTTT. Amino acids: CASRVSNTDTQYF.

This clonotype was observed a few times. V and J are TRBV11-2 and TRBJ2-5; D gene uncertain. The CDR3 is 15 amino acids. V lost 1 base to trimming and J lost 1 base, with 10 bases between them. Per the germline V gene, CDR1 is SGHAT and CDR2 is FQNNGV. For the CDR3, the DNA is TGTGCCAGCAGCTTAGGACGACGGTCCCAAGAGACCCAGTACTTC. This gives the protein CASSLGRRSQETQYF.

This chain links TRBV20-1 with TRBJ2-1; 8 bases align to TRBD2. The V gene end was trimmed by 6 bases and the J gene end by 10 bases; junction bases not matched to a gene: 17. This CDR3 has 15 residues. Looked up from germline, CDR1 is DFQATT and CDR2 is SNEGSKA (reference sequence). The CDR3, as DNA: TGCAGTGCGAGGGATGTTAGGACTAGCCGATACGAGCAGTTCTTC. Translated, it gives CSARDVRTSRYEQFF.

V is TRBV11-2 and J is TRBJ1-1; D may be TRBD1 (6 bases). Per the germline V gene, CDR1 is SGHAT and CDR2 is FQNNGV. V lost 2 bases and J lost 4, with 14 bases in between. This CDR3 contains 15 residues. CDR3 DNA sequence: TGTGCCAGCAGCTTATTATGGGGGCTAGGCACTGAAGCTTTCTTT. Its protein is CASSLLWGLGTEAFF.

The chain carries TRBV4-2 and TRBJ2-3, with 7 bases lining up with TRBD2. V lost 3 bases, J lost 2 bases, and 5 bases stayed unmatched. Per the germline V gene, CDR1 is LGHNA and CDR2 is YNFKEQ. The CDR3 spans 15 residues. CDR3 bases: TGTGCCAGCAGCCAGCAGCGGGGAACCACAGATACGCAGTATTTT. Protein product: CASSQQRGTTDTQYF.

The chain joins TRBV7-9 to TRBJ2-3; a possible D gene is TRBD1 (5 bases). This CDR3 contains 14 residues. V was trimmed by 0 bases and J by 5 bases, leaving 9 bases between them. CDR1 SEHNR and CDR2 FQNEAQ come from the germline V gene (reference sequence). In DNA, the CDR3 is TGTGCCAGCAGCTTAGCTGGGGCTGGAGATACGCAGTATTTT. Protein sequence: CASSLAGAGDTQYF. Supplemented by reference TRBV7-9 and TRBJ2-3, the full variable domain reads DTGVSQNPRHKITKRGQNVTFRCDPISEHNRLYWYRQTLGQGPEFLTYFQNEAQLEKSRLLSDRFSAERPKGSFSTLEIQRTEQGDSAMYLCASSLAGAGDTQYFGPGTRLTVL.

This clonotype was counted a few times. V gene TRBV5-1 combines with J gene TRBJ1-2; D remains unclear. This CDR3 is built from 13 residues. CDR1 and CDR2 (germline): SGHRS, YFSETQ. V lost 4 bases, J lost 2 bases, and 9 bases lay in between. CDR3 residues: CASSQLGNYGYTF. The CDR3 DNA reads TGCGCCAGCAGCCAACTCGGGAACTATGGCTACACCTTC.

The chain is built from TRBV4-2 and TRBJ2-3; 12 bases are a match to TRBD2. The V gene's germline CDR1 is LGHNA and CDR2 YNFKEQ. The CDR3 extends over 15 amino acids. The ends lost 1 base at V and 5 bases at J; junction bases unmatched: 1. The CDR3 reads CASSQGLAGEDTQYF. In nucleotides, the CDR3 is TGTGCCAGCAGCCAAGGACTAGCGGGAGAAGATACGCAGTATTTT.

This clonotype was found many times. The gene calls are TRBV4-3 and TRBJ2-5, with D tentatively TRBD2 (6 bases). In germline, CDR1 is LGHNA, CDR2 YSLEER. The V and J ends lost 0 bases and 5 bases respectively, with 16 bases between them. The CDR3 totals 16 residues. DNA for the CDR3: TGCGCCAGCAGCCAAGAGGGGGTTGGGGGGTTCGAGACCCAGTACTTC. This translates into CASSQEGVGGFETQYF.

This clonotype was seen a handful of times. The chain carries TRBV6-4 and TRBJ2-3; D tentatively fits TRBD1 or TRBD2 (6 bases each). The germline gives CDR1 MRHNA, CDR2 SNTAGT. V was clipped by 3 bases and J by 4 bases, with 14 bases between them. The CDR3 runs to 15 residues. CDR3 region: CASSDQAEGADTQYF. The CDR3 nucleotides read TGTGCCAGCAGTGATCAAGCGGAGGGGGCAGATACGCAGTATTTT.

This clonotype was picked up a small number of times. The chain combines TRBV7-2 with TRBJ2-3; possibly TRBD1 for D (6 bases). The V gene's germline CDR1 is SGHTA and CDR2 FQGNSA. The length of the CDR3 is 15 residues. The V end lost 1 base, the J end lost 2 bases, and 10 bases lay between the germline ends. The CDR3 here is CASSLGDTYTDTQYF. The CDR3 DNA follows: TGTGCCAGCAGCTTAGGGGACACATACACAGATACGCAGTATTTT.